The clone carrying this T cell receptor beta chain occurred a few times. Antigen unknown. This record comes from a study of cytomegalovirus exposure and HLA in healthy donors. The primer mix had 60 Vbeta and 13 Jbeta primers. Clones were sequenced by immunoSEQ multiplex PCR, and TCRdb holds only the in-frame ones, with some missing. This sample yields more than 150,000 clones, of which approximately 79% are seen a single time; around 1.6% belongs to the top ten. Study-wide findings and caveats: Usually a TCR sequence was rare, but some public TCRs were found in many donors. A missense DCLRE1C variant was associated with V- and J-gene trimming of TCR beta chains in a later analysis, and an independent cohort replicated the association.

Germline loops: CDR1 MGHRA, CDR2 YSYEKL. V lost 5 bases, J lost 4 bases, and 27 bases lay in between. This CDR3 has 19 residues. The receptor was derived from a girl aged 5-17 years in good health and CMV-seropositive. What was sequenced was PBMCs. The genes are TRBV4-1 and TRBJ1-3; the D is unclear. In DNA form, the CDR3 reads TGCGCCAGCAGCGCACCAATATTCCCCGTGTGGCCTAGAGGAAACACCATATATTTT. It translates to CASSAPIFPVWPRGNTIYF.